This record covers a single T cell receptor (beta chain). The data belong to a study of T cell changes during pregnancy in multiple sclerosis. Measured with immunoSEQ multiplex PCR; TCRdb has only the in-frame clones, and not every one. The table lists tens of thousands of clones, approximately 95% of them singletons, with about 1.6% in the top ten. The receptor was derived from a female donor in good health, enrolled as a control in a pregnancy study. The sample here was peripheral blood, taken after pregnancy.

The CDR3 is CASSEGRKNEKLFF. The CDR3, as DNA: TGTGCCAGCAGTGAAGGCAGGAAAAATGAAAAACTGTTTTTT. V gene TRBV2 combines with J gene TRBJ1-4, with no clear D. This CDR3 has 14 amino acids. Germline loops: CDR1 SNHLY, CDR2 FYNNEI. Trimming pared 1 base from V and 5 bases from J, leaving 8 bases between.